The rows below give T cell receptor beta chains drawn from one sample of a study of Graves' ophthalmopathy and Graves' hyperthyroidism. TCRdb re-called the multiplex PCR reads through MiXCR, storing one row per CDR3 protein. The sample lists some 250,000 distinct CDR3 sequences, 45% occurring once. Sequencing was carried out using peripheral blood. These TCRs come from an adult man with Graves' ophthalmopathy. Each CDR3 is given with its conserved first and last residue. Fields, in order: J gene, D gene, clone size, V gene, CDR3 protein, CDR3 DNA. D genes are given only for firm matches. Size is omitted from some rows. Given values are once, few, many or a class for expanded clones.

j_gene: TRBJ1-5; d_gene: TRBD1; abundance: NA; v_gene: TRBV19; CDR3aa: CASTTLYRQGPNQPQHF; CDR3nt: TGTGCCAGTACCACCCTCTATAGACAGGGCCCAAATCAGCCCCAGCATTTT
j_gene: TRBJ1-1; d_gene: NA; abundance: once; v_gene: TRBV5-5; CDR3aa: CASSFTGTNTEAFF; CDR3nt: TGTGCCAGCAGCTTTACAGGGACGAACACTGAAGCTTTCTTT
j_gene: TRBJ1-5; d_gene: TRBD1; abundance: NA; v_gene: TRBV5-8; CDR3aa: CASSLGRGGRPQHF; CDR3nt: TGTGCCAGCAGCTTGGGTAGAGGGGGCAGGCCCCAGCATTTT
j_gene: TRBJ1-2; d_gene: NA; abundance: few; v_gene: TRBV7-2; CDR3aa: CASSLVTANYGYTF; CDR3nt: TGTGCCAGCAGCTTAGTGACAGCTAACTATGGCTACACCTTC
j_gene: TRBJ2-5; d_gene: NA; abundance: NA; v_gene: TRBV5-1; CDR3aa: CASSFRDPTGETQYF; CDR3nt: TGCGCCAGCAGCTTCCGGGATCCTACGGGGGAGACCCAGTACTTC
j_gene: TRBJ2-7; d_gene: NA; abundance: NA; v_gene: TRBV19; CDR3aa: CASSIDSTSSYEQYF; CDR3nt: TGTGCCAGTAGTATAGACTCCACGAGCTCCTACGAGCAGTACTTC
j_gene: TRBJ2-7; d_gene: NA; abundance: NA; v_gene: TRBV5-1; CDR3aa: CASSLWDGPYEQYF; CDR3nt: TGCGCCAGCAGCCTTTGGGACGGACCCTACGAGCAGTACTTC
j_gene: TRBJ1-1; d_gene: TRBD1; abundance: NA; v_gene: TRBV2; CDR3aa: CASSETGGGNTEAFF; CDR3nt: TGTGCCAGCAGCGAAACAGGGGGTGGAAACACTGAAGCTTTCTTT
j_gene: TRBJ1-4; d_gene: TRBD1; abundance: once; v_gene: TRBV3-1; CDR3aa: CASSRKLRDSPEKLFF; CDR3nt: TGTGCCAGCAGCCGAAAGCTCCGGGACAGTCCTGAAAAACTGTTTTTT
j_gene: TRBJ1-2; d_gene: TRBD1; abundance: few; v_gene: TRBV20-1; CDR3aa: CSAQAGGAGENGYTF; CDR3nt: TGCAGTGCCCAAGCAGGGGGCGCCGGGGAAAATGGCTACACCTTC
j_gene: TRBJ2-5; d_gene: TRBD2; abundance: NA; v_gene: TRBV9; CDR3aa: CASSVELAAYQETQYF; CDR3nt: TGTGCCAGCAGCGTAGAGCTAGCGGCCTACCAAGAGACCCAGTACTTC
j_gene: TRBJ1-1; d_gene: NA; abundance: few; v_gene: TRBV10-3; CDR3aa: CAISGARGRFNTEAFF; CDR3nt: TGTGCCATCAGTGGGGCTCGCGGGCGCTTCAACACTGAAGCTTTCTTT
j_gene: TRBJ1-1; d_gene: TRBD1; abundance: NA; v_gene: TRBV7-3; CDR3aa: CASSWTGLTEQFF; CDR3nt: TGTGCCAGCAGCTGGACAGGGCTTACTGAGCAGTTCTTT
j_gene: TRBJ2-3; d_gene: NA; abundance: once; v_gene: TRBV11-2; CDR3aa: CASSGLGGSTDTQYF; CDR3nt: TGTGCCAGCAGCGGCTTGGGGGGAAGCACAGATACGCAGTATTTT
j_gene: TRBJ2-5; d_gene: NA; abundance: NA; v_gene: TRBV24-1; CDR3aa: CATSDLAGIQETQYF; CDR3nt: TGTGCCACCAGTGATTTGGCGGGTATCCAAGAGACCCAGTACTTC
j_gene: TRBJ2-7; d_gene: NA; abundance: few; v_gene: TRBV10-3; CDR3aa: CASSEGVEGEQYF; CDR3nt: TGTGCCAGCAGTGAAGGGGTCGAAGGCGAGCAGTACTTC
j_gene: TRBJ2-7; d_gene: NA; abundance: NA; v_gene: TRBV5-5; CDR3aa: CASSTTGSRDEQYF; CDR3nt: TGTGCCAGCAGCACTACAGGGTCCAGGGACGAGCAGTACTTC
j_gene: TRBJ2-5; d_gene: TRBD2; abundance: NA; v_gene: TRBV29-1; CDR3aa: CSVAGLADLSYETQYF; CDR3nt: TGCAGCGTTGCCGGACTAGCGGATCTCTCCTACGAGACCCAGTACTTC
j_gene: TRBJ2-7; d_gene: TRBD1; abundance: NA; v_gene: TRBV10-1; CDR3aa: CASSEGYRGSSYEQYF; CDR3nt: TGCGCCAGCAGTGAAGGCTACAGGGGGAGCTCCTACGAGCAGTACTTC
j_gene: TRBJ2-5; d_gene: TRBD1; abundance: NA; v_gene: TRBV2; CDR3aa: CASSDGTVQETQYF; CDR3nt: TGTGCCAGCAGTGATGGGACAGTGCAAGAGACCCAGTACTTC
j_gene: TRBJ2-7; d_gene: NA; abundance: NA; v_gene: TRBV20-1; CDR3aa: CSAKDFSSSYEQYF; CDR3nt: TGCAGTGCTAAGGACTTTTCTAGCTCCTACGAGCAGTACTTC
j_gene: TRBJ1-1; d_gene: NA; abundance: many; v_gene: TRBV15; CDR3aa: CATSKDSNTEAFF; CDR3nt: TGTGCCACCAGCAAGGACAGTAACACTGAAGCTTTCTTT
j_gene: TRBJ1-4; d_gene: NA; abundance: few; v_gene: TRBV7-8; CDR3aa: CASSLLPGGSEKLFF; CDR3nt: TGTGCCAGCAGCTTATTACCGGGAGGGTCGGAAAAACTGTTTTTT
j_gene: TRBJ1-5; d_gene: TRBD1; abundance: many; v_gene: TRBV2; CDR3aa: CASSVTGGGGQPQHF; CDR3nt: TGTGCCAGCAGTGTTACAGGGGGCGGAGGTCAGCCCCAGCATTTT
j_gene: TRBJ2-2; d_gene: TRBD2; abundance: NA; v_gene: TRBV10-3; CDR3aa: CAISGSYGTSGTGELFF; CDR3nt: TGTGCCATCAGTGGATCTTATGGGACTAGCGGCACCGGGGAGCTGTTTTTT
j_gene: TRBJ1-6; d_gene: TRBD1; abundance: few; v_gene: TRBV9; CDR3aa: CASSRIPGTGDSPLHF; CDR3nt: TGTGCCAGCAGCCGTATACCCGGGACAGGGGATTCACCCCTCCACTTT
j_gene: TRBJ2-7; d_gene: TRBD2; abundance: few; v_gene: TRBV5-8; CDR3aa: CASRPSGGAPEQYF; CDR3nt: TGTGCCAGCAGACCTAGCGGGGGGGCTCCAGAGCAGTACTTC
j_gene: TRBJ1-2; d_gene: NA; abundance: few; v_gene: TRBV12-3/TRBV12-4; CDR3aa: CASSLEGFYGYTF; CDR3nt: TGTGCCAGCAGTTTAGAGGGCTTCTATGGCTACACCTTC
j_gene: TRBJ2-7; d_gene: TRBD2; abundance: NA; v_gene: TRBV5-1; CDR3aa: CASSPTSGRAPDF; CDR3nt: TGCGCCAGCAGCCCGACTAGCGGGAGGGCCCCGGACTTC
j_gene: TRBJ2-5; d_gene: TRBD2; abundance: few; v_gene: TRBV7-8; CDR3aa: CASSLWGLAYF; CDR3nt: TGTGCCAGCAGCTTATGGGGACTAGCTTATTTC
j_gene: TRBJ2-7; d_gene: NA; abundance: NA; v_gene: TRBV9; CDR3aa: CASSLWGADSYEQYF; CDR3nt: TGTGCCAGCAGTTTATGGGGCGCAGACTCCTACGAGCAGTACTTC
j_gene: TRBJ1-2; d_gene: NA; abundance: NA; v_gene: TRBV15; CDR3aa: CASSWGGGTPDYGYTF; CDR3nt: TGTGCCAGCAGCTGGGGTGGGGGCACTCCAGACTATGGCTACACCTTC
j_gene: TRBJ1-5; d_gene: NA; abundance: many; v_gene: TRBV2; CDR3aa: CASSRLIGGNQPQHF; CDR3nt: TGTGCCAGCAGCCGCCTAATCGGGGGGAATCAGCCCCAGCATTTT
j_gene: TRBJ1-5; d_gene: TRBD1; abundance: NA; v_gene: TRBV6-1; CDR3aa: CASSVATGVNQPQHF; CDR3nt: TGTGCCAGCAGTGTAGCGACAGGGGTTAATCAGCCCCAGCATTTT
j_gene: TRBJ2-5; d_gene: NA; abundance: NA; v_gene: TRBV7-9; CDR3aa: CASSQVSDPETQYF; CDR3nt: TGTGCCAGCAGCCAAGTTTCGGATCCAGAGACCCAGTACTTC
j_gene: TRBJ2-2; d_gene: NA; abundance: NA; v_gene: TRBV19; CDR3aa: CASTNTIGELFF; CDR3nt: TGTGCCAGTACAAATACCATCGGGGAGCTGTTTTTT
j_gene: TRBJ1-2; d_gene: TRBD1; abundance: NA; v_gene: TRBV11-2; CDR3aa: CASRLGQGANYGYTF; CDR3nt: TGTGCCAGCAGGTTAGGACAGGGGGCCAACTATGGCTACACCTTC
j_gene: TRBJ2-7; d_gene: NA; abundance: NA; v_gene: TRBV9; CDR3aa: CASSVAEGPTYEQYF; CDR3nt: TGTGCCAGCAGCGTAGCTGAGGGGCCCACCTACGAGCAGTACTTC
j_gene: TRBJ1-2; d_gene: NA; abundance: few; v_gene: TRBV20-1; CDR3aa: CSARELGVGRGYTF; CDR3nt: TGCAGTGCTAGAGAACTCGGGGTTGGGCGCGGCTACACCTTC
j_gene: TRBJ1-5; d_gene: TRBD1; abundance: NA; v_gene: TRBV5-6; CDR3aa: CASSLAMGTGNQPQHF; CDR3nt: TGTGCCAGCAGCTTGGCGATGGGGACAGGGAATCAGCCCCAGCATTTT
j_gene: TRBJ2-5; d_gene: NA; abundance: few; v_gene: TRBV9; CDR3aa: CASSVGETGETQYF; CDR3nt: TGTGCCAGCAGCGTAGGAGAGACAGGAGAGACCCAGTACTTC
j_gene: TRBJ1-2; d_gene: NA; abundance: NA; v_gene: TRBV11-3; CDR3aa: CASSSGWERANYGYTF; CDR3nt: TGTGCCAGCAGCTCCGGTTGGGAACGGGCTAACTATGGCTACACCTTC
j_gene: TRBJ1-4; d_gene: NA; abundance: NA; v_gene: TRBV20-1; CDR3aa: CSAREGRVNEKLFF; CDR3nt: TGCAGTGCTAGAGAAGGCAGGGTTAATGAAAAACTGTTTTTT
j_gene: TRBJ2-6; d_gene: TRBD1; abundance: few; v_gene: TRBV11-3; CDR3aa: CASSLTWTGGSGANVLTF; CDR3nt: TGTGCCAGCAGCTTAACCTGGACAGGGGGGTCTGGGGCCAACGTCCTGACTTTC
j_gene: TRBJ2-5; d_gene: TRBD2; abundance: few; v_gene: TRBV7-8; CDR3aa: CASLLAGGFQETQYF; CDR3nt: TGTGCCAGCCTGCTAGCGGGGGGTTTCCAAGAGACCCAGTACTTC
j_gene: TRBJ2-7; d_gene: NA; abundance: NA; v_gene: TRBV19; CDR3aa: CASSINGYYEQYF; CDR3nt: TGTGCCAGTAGTATAAACGGATACTACGAGCAGTACTTC
j_gene: TRBJ2-2; d_gene: NA; abundance: NA; v_gene: TRBV2; CDR3aa: CASSEETANTGELFF; CDR3nt: TGTGCCAGCAGTGAAGAGACAGCGAACACCGGGGAGCTGTTTTTT
j_gene: TRBJ1-1; d_gene: NA; abundance: NA; v_gene: TRBV5-1; CDR3aa: CASSTGLAGDNEQFF; CDR3nt: TGCGCCAGCAGCACCGGACTAGCGGGGGACAATGAGCAGTTCTTT
j_gene: TRBJ1-2; d_gene: NA; abundance: NA; v_gene: TRBV7-9; CDR3aa: CASRAQGRNYGYTF; CDR3nt: TGCGCCAGCAGAGCCCAGGGGAGGAACTATGGCTACACCTTC